This T cell receptor beta chain was retrieved from a study of cytomegalovirus exposure and HLA in healthy donors. The CDR3 has 14 residues. The ends lost 5 bases at V and 5 bases at J; junction bases unmatched: 6. Germline V CDR1 and CDR2: MDHEN, SYDVKM. PCR primers comprised 60 Vbeta and 13 Jbeta primers. Libraries were prepared by immunoSEQ multiplex PCR; TCRdb keeps only in-frame clonotypes and omits some of them. This repertoire shows approximately 180,000 clones, 77% found once; its top ten account for about 3.8%. The sample was PBMCs. This receptor was taken from a woman aged 60-70 years in good health and CMV-seropositive. This chain links TRBV28 with TRBJ2-7; 10 bases map to TRBD1. This chain's CDR3 is CASSEGTGDHEQYF. CDR3 bases: TGTGCCAGCAGTGAAGGGACAGGGGACCACGAGCAGTACTTC.